Presented here are 7 T cell receptor beta chains from one specimen sequenced in a study of blood T cell repertoires in COVID-19. Profiling relied on immunoSEQ multiplex PCR, and the TCRdb table lists in-frame clones only, not all of them. The sample gives 220,000 or so clones, 85% to 90% of which show up once; 0.87% is in the top ten. Specimen: PBMCs or T cells enriched from blood (not recorded which). The receptors originated from a man between 45 and 60 years old who had been exposed to COVID-19.

The rearrangement links TRBV18 to TRBJ1-5, with 7 bases that match TRBD1. The germline CDR1 and CDR2 sequences are KGHSH and LQKENI. J was trimmed by 2 bases and V by 4 bases; bases with no gene match: 8. The CDR3 is made up of 16 amino acids. CDR3 loop: CASSRKGGPGNQPQHF. The CDR3 DNA reads as TGTGCCAGCTCACGAAAAGGGGGCCCGGGCAATCAGCCCCAGCATTTT. Full variable domain (rest looked up from reference TRBV18 and TRBJ1-5): NAGVMQNPRHLVRRRGQEARLRCSPMKGHSHVYWYRQLPEEGLKFMVYLQKENIIDESGMPKERFSAEFPKEGPSILRIQQVVRGDSAAYFCASSRKGGPGNQPQHFGDGTRLSIL.

This sequence joins TRBV19 and TRBJ2-1; 10 bases align to TRBD2. The CDR3 has 15 residues. Germline V gives CDR1 LNHDA, CDR2 SQIVND (reference sequence). V shed 4 bases and J 8 bases; nucleotides not matched to a gene: 8. CDR3 in amino acids: CASSKPSGTSDEQFF. CDR3 sequence (DNA): TGTGCCAGTAGTAAGCCTAGCGGGACTAGCGATGAGCAGTTCTTC.

The rearrangement joins TRBV10-3 to TRBJ2-7; 10 bases line up with TRBD1. Trimming cost V 7 bases and J 3 bases; bases outside gene matches: 12. There are 16 residues in the CDR3. Germline CDR1 ENHRY, CDR2 SYGVKD. CDR3 sequence reads: CAIKGTGASPNYEQYF. DNA of the CDR3: TGTGCCATCAAGGGGACAGGGGCTTCACCTAACTACGAGCAGTACTTC.

The genes are TRBV10-2 and TRBJ1-6, with a tentative D call TRBD1 (6 bases). Germline V lookup: CDR1 WSHSY, CDR2 SAAADI. The CDR3 is made up of 13 amino acids. V gave up 2 bases and J gave up 7 bases, with 6 bases separating them. This chain's CDR3 is CASSEQGNSPLHF. CDR3 nucleotides: TGCGCCAGCAGTGAGCAGGGGAATTCACCCCTCCACTTT.

This rearrangement joins TRBV29-1 to TRBJ2-6, with TRBD1 identical over 11 bases. This CDR3 has 16 amino acids. Germline assignment: CDR1 SQVTM and CDR2 ANQGSEA. V trimming: 4 bases; J trimming: 0 bases; junction bases outside the gene matches: 2. Here the CDR3 reads CSVVGTGGSGANVLTF. DNA for the CDR3: TGCAGCGTTGTGGGGACAGGGGGCTCTGGGGCCAACGTCCTGACTTTC.

V gene TRBV30 combines with J gene TRBJ1-1; TRBD1 matches 7 bases. Germline V lookup: CDR1 GTSNPN, CDR2 SVGIG (reference sequence). V gave up 8 bases and J gave up 4 bases; unmatched junction bases: 7. The CDR3 runs to 12 residues. The CDR3 loop reads CARDRAATEAFF. The CDR3 bases are TGTGCCCGTGACAGGGCTGCCACTGAAGCTTTCTTT.

V gene TRBV19 combines with J gene TRBJ2-7; D is possibly TRBD1 (6 bases). The CDR3 is 14 amino acids. CDR1 LNHDA and CDR2 SQIVND come from the germline V gene (reference sequence). V lost 0 bases and J lost 6, with 12 bases in between. The CDR3 here is CASSIDLQGLEQYF. The CDR3 DNA reads TGTGCCAGTAGTATAGATCTTCAGGGGCTCGAGCAGTACTTC.